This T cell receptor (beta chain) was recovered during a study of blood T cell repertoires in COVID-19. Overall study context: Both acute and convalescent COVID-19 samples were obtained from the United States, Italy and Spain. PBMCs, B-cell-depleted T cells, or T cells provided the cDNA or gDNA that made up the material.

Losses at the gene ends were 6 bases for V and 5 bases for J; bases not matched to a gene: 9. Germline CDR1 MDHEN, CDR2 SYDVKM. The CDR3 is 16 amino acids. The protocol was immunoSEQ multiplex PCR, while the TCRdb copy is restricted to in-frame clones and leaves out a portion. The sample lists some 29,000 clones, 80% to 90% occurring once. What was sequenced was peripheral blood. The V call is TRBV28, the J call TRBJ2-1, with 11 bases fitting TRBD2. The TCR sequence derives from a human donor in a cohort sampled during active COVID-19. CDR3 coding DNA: TGTGCCAGCAGCACCTGGCTAGCGGGGGGAAACAATGAGCAGTTCTTC. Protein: CASSTWLAGGNNEQFF.